What follows are 7 T cell receptor beta chains derived from one specimen sequenced in a study of T cell responses to AZD1222 COVID-19 vaccine. Sequencing was performed with immunoSEQ multiplex PCR; in TCRdb, only in-frame clones are kept and a portion is missing. The sample includes about 150,000 clones, around nine tenths of them seen just once. The material was peripheral blood, obtained on day 0 of AZD1222 vaccination. These receptors all come from an adult in good health.

The CDR3 DNA follows: TGTGCCAGCAGTTTCACCTACAGCTATGGCTACACCTTC. This encodes CASSFTYSYGYTF. J is TRBJ1-2 and V is TRBV27; D remains ambiguous. Trimming stripped 3 bases from V and 4 bases from J, with 9 bases between. CDR3 length: 13 amino acids. From germline, CDR1 is MNHEY and CDR2 SMNVEV (reference sequence).

This clone showed up just once. The chain carries TRBV12-5 and TRBJ2-7, with a possible D match to TRBD2 (6 bases). The CDR3 length is 16 residues. The V end was cut by 1 base, the J end by 3 bases, with 16 bases between. The germline CDR1 and CDR2 sequences are LGHNT and FRNRAP. The CDR3 bases are TGTGCTAGTGGTTTGGACCCGGGAGCGCGAAGCTACGAGCAGTACTTC. It yields the protein CASGLDPGARSYEQYF. Full variable domain (missing parts from reference TRBV12-5 and TRBJ2-7): DARVTQTPRHKVTEMGQEVTMRCQPILGHNTVFWYRQTMMQGLELLAYFRNRAPLDDSGMPKDRFSAEMPDATLATLKIQPSEPRDSAVYFCASGLDPGARSYEQYFGPGTRLTVT.

This clone was counted only a few times. The chain joins TRBV6-5 to TRBJ1-5, with D unclear. V was cut by 2 bases and J by 5 bases, with 4 bases left in between. The CDR3 length is 12 residues. Germline CDR1 and CDR2: MNHEY and SVGAGI. The CDR3 loop is CASSYRDQPQHF. For the CDR3, the DNA is TGTGCCAGCAGTTACAGGGATCAGCCCCAGCATTTT.

This chain uses TRBV10-3 with TRBJ2-7; tentative D call: TRBD2 (7 bases). The CDR3 covers 14 residues. Trimming shortened V by 6 bases and J by 3 bases, and 15 bases separated the two germline ends. Per germline, CDR1 ENHRY and CDR2 SYGVKD. For the CDR3, the DNA is TGTGCCATCAGCTCAGGGGAGGGGGGCTACGAGCAGTACTTC. It codes for CAISSGEGGYEQYF.

The chain uses TRBV2 and TRBJ1-2; 10 bases line up with TRBD1. The CDR3 loop spans 15 amino acids. Germline-derived CDR1 and CDR2 are SNHLY and FYNNEI. V dropped 6 bases and J dropped 5; count of bases not matched to a gene: 9. The CDR3 coding sequence is TGTGCCAGCAGCCGAGAGACAGGGGGCGCGTATGGCTACACCTTC. Translated, it gives CASSRETGGAYGYTF. Complete variable domain (other parts from reference TRBV2 and TRBJ1-2): EPEVTQTPSHQVTQMGQEVILRCVPISNHLYFYWYRQILGQKVEFLVSFYNNEISEKSEIFDDQFSVERPDGSNFTLKIRSTKLEDSAMYFCASSRETGGAYGYTFGSGTRLTVV.

V and J are TRBV16 and TRBJ2-5; D may be TRBD2 (6 bases). The germline CDR1 and CDR2 sequences are KGHSY and FQNENV. Trimming left V 2 bases short and J 5 bases short, with 12 bases between. This CDR3 has 14 amino acids. The CDR3 DNA sequence: TGTGCCAGCAGCCAAGCGGGGCTGGGTGAGACCCAGTACTTC. Protein: CASSQAGLGETQYF.

V and J are TRBV28 and TRBJ1-2; D unresolved. The V and J ends lost 4 bases and 6 bases respectively, with 3 bases between them. Germline assignment: CDR1 MDHEN and CDR2 SYDVKM. The CDR3 has 10 amino acids. The CDR3 protein is CASSYDGYTF. CDR3 DNA: TGTGCCAGCAGTTACGATGGCTACACCTTC.